This T cell receptor (beta chain) emerged from a study of cytomegalovirus exposure and HLA in healthy donors. Study in general: Clustering assigned roughly 81% of the roughly 400 genotyped donors to the Caucasian-associated ancestry cluster. Study-level results: Associated with HLA alleles at 0.05 false discovery rate in a later analysis were 16,951 TCR beta sequences.

The CDR3 is 13 amino acids. Germline CDR1 SNHLY, CDR2 FYNNEI. Trimming at V came to 8 bases and at J to 5 bases, leaving 7 bases not matched to a gene. The PCR contained 60 Vbeta and 13 Jbeta primers. The table came from immunoSEQ multiplex PCR; TCRdb's copy has only in-frame clones and leaves some out. The sample comprises over 110,000 clones, 70% to 85% of which are singletons, and less than 3% rests with the top ten. In the case of this clone: Its antigen is currently unknown.

The chain carries TRBV2 and TRBJ1-2, with 8 bases aligning to TRBD1. Sequences were obtained from PBMCs. The TCR originated in a male donor in good health and CMV-seronegative. CDR3 amino acids: CASQSDRAYGYTF. CDR3 nucleotide sequence: TGTGCCAGCCAATCGGACAGGGCGTATGGCTACACCTTC.